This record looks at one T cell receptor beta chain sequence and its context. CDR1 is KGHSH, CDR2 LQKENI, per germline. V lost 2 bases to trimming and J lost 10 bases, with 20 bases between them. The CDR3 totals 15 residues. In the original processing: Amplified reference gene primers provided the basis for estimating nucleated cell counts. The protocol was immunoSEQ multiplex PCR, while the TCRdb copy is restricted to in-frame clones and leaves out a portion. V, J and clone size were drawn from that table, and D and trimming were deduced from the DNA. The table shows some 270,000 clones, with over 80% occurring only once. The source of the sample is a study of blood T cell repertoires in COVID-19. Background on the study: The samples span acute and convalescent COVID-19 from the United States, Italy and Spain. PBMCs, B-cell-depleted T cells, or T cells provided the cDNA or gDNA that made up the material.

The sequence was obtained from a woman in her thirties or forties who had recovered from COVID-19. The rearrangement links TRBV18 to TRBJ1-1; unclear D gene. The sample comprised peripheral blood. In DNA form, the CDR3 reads TGTGCCAGCTCACCAGCGAAGAGATTGGAGGGTGCAGCTTTCTTT. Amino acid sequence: CASSPAKRLEGAAFF.